Listed here are 22 T cell receptor beta chains from one sample, sequenced in a study of CD8 T cells in Susac syndrome. The authors reverse transcribed roughly 0.5 to 1 ug RNA with random hexamers. TCRdb analysed the immunoSEQ multiplex PCR reads with MiXCR anew, one entry per CDR3 protein. The table shows fewer than 150,000 distinct CDR3 sequences, with roughly 94% occurring only once. Input material: CD8+ T cells from PBMCs. The receptor set was obtained from a human donor with Susac syndrome.

This chain joins TRBV20-1 and TRBJ1-2, with D possibly being TRBD1 (6 bases). Germline assignment: CDR1 DFQATT and CDR2 SNEGSKA (reference sequence). The V end lost 2 bases, the J end lost 4 bases, and 14 bases lay between the germline ends. The CDR3 contains 14 residues. The CDR3 region has the DNA TGCAGTGCTAGACCCAAAGGGGGACTCTATGGCTACACCTTC. Residues: CSARPKGGLYGYTF.

The chain combines TRBV13 with TRBJ2-3; D is possibly TRBD1 (6 bases). The CDR3 totals 13 residues. CDR1 and CDR2 (germline): PRHDT, FYEKMQ (reference sequence). Trimming cost V 7 bases and J 0 bases, with 8 bases left between them. CDR3 in amino acids: CASNTGSTDTQYF. DNA of the CDR3: TGTGCCAGCAACACAGGGAGCACAGATACGCAGTATTTT.

The CDR3 bases are TGCGCCAGCAGTGAGTGGTCTAGCGCCGAGCAGTACTTC. Translating gives CASSEWSSAEQYF. This chain joins TRBV10-1 and TRBJ2-7, with D maybe TRBD2 (6 bases). Germline CDR1 is WNHNN and CDR2 is SYGVQD (reference sequence). V dropped 1 base and J dropped 6 bases, with 10 bases sitting between them. CDR3 size: 13 residues.

The chain has TRBV6-6 and TRBJ1-2; D is uncertain. From germline, CDR1 is MNHNY and CDR2 SVGAGI (reference sequence). CDR3 length: 14 residues. V dropped 2 bases and J dropped 4 bases, with 11 bases sitting between them. The DNA of the CDR3 is TGTGCCAGCAGTTACATCCAGGACCTCTATGGCTACACCTTC. This codes for CASSYIQDLYGYTF.

V gene TRBV29-1 combines with J gene TRBJ2-5, with a tentative D call TRBD1 (5 bases). Germline assignment: CDR1 SQVTM and CDR2 ANQGSEA. The CDR3 totals 14 residues. The V end was cut by 2 bases, the J end by 1 base, with 11 bases between. The CDR3 coding sequence is TGCAGCGTTGAAAAAGGGGCAGTCCAAGAGACCCAGTACTTC. It is translated as CSVEKGAVQETQYF. Supplemented by reference TRBV29-1 and TRBJ2-5, the full variable domain reads SAVISQKPSRDICQRGTSLTIQCQVDSQVTMMFWYRQQPGQSLTLIATANQGSEATYESGFVIDKFPISRPNLTFSTLTVSNMSPEDSSIYLCSVEKGAVQETQYFGPGTRLLVL.

The count of this clonotype is one. This rearrangement joins TRBV7-8 to TRBJ2-7; no clear D gene. V was clipped by 6 bases and J by 0 bases, with 9 bases between them. Germline V gene lookup returns CDR1 SGHVS and CDR2 FQNEAQ. CDR3 length equals 13 residues. The CDR3, as DNA: TGTGCCAGCAGTCAGCCTAGCTCCTACGAGCAGTACTTC. Translating gives CASSQPSSYEQYF. Drawing the rest from reference TRBV7-8 and TRBJ2-7, the complete variable domain is GAGVSQSPRYKVAKRGQDVALRCDPISGHVSLFWYQQALGQGPEFLTYFQNEAQLDKSGLPSDRFFAERPEGSVSTLKIQRTQQEDSAVYLCASSQPSSYEQYFGPGTRLTVT.

The sample holds one count of this clonotype. V and J are TRBV4-1 and TRBJ1-1; TRBD1 matches 7 bases. CDR1 is MGHRA, CDR2 YSYEKL, per germline. The CDR3 is 16 residues long. The V segment lost 1 base and the J segment 0 bases; nucleotides outside the gene matches: 5. The CDR3 sequence: CASSQAATGLNTEAFF. The CDR3 bases are TGCGCCAGCAGCCAAGCTGCGACAGGGTTGAACACTGAAGCTTTCTTT.

The chain uses TRBV3-1 and TRBJ2-1; 11 positions match TRBD2. The CDR3 totals 16 residues. The V gene end was trimmed by 0 bases and the J gene end by 7 bases; junction bases not matched to a gene: 5. From germline, CDR1 is LGHDT and CDR2 YNNKEL (reference sequence). The CDR3 loop reads CASSQDTSGRGNEQFF. DNA of the CDR3: TGTGCCAGCAGCCAAGACACTAGCGGGAGAGGGAATGAGCAGTTCTTC.

The rearrangement joins TRBV5-1 to TRBJ2-7; 7 bases map to TRBD1. The CDR3 runs 13 residues. Looked up from germline, CDR1 is SGHRS and CDR2 is YFSETQ. After removal of 2 bases from V and 5 bases from J, the junction contained 4 bases not matched to a gene. The CDR3 nucleotides read TGCGCCAGCAGCTTTACAGGGGCTAACGAGCAGTACTTC. Protein sequence: CASSFTGANEQYF.

This clonotype came up once. The chain employs TRBV25-1 and TRBJ1-2, with 7 bases aligning to TRBD1. The germline V gene has CDR1 MGHDK and CDR2 SYGVNS. The length of the CDR3 is 20 residues. Unmatched junction bases numbered 21, after V lost 2 bases and J lost 3 bases. This chain's CDR3 is CASSEDPGAITGAGDYGYTF. DNA for the CDR3: TGTGCCAGCAGTGAAGACCCCGGAGCCATAACAGGGGCGGGAGACTATGGCTACACCTTC.

The chain is built from TRBV12-3 or TRBV12-4 and TRBJ2-2, with TRBD2 matching over 9 bases. This CDR3 has 14 residues. Trimming removed 10 bases from V and 8 bases from J; junction bases left unmatched: 11. The CDR3 DNA is TGTGCCATCGAAGGGGCTAGCGGGATGGGGGAGCTGTTTTTT. Protein: CAIEGASGMGELFF.

The sample holds one count of this clonotype. The chain combines TRBV28 with TRBJ2-2, with TRBD1 as a possible D gene (6 bases). Germline loops: CDR1 MDHEN, CDR2 SYDVKM. CDR3 length: 15 residues. V lost 2 bases, J lost 5 bases, and 12 bases lay in between. CDR3 nucleotide sequence: TGTGCCAGCAGTTTAGAGACAGGCTCTACCGGGGAGCTGTTTTTT. It specifies CASSLETGSTGELFF.

The DNA for the CDR3 is TGTGCCAGCAGCGTAAACAGGGACCCCAGGCAGCCCCAGCATTTT. Encoded protein: CASSVNRDPRQPQHF. The V gene is TRBV9, the J gene TRBJ1-5; D may be TRBD1 (6 bases). The V gene's germline CDR1 is SGDLS and CDR2 YYNGEE. The CDR3 runs to 15 residues. The germline V and J ends were trimmed by 1 base and 7 bases, with 15 bases remaining between them.

The V gene is TRBV6-5, the J gene TRBJ2-5; 7 positions agree with TRBD1. The CDR3 length is 15 residues. Germline assignment: CDR1 MNHEY and CDR2 SVGAGI. With 7 bases clipped from V and 4 bases from J, the junction kept 12 bases outside the gene matches. CDR3: CASTYPGAGGETQYF. The CDR3 DNA reads as TGTGCCAGCACCTACCCCGGGGCAGGGGGAGAGACCCAGTACTTC.

The chain recombines TRBV10-3 with TRBJ2-3, with a possible D match to TRBD2 (5 bases). Germline V CDR1 and CDR2: ENHRY, SYGVKD. V was trimmed by 0 bases and J by 4 bases, leaving 5 bases between them. The CDR3 is made up of 13 amino acids. The CDR3 nucleotides read TGTGCCATCAGTGAGTCGGAGGCAGATACGCAGTATTTT. Protein sequence: CAISESEADTQYF.

The J gene is TRBJ2-3, the V gene TRBV6-5; 9 nucleotides line up with TRBD1. The CDR3 consists of 13 residues. V trimming: 5 bases; J trimming: 5 bases; junction bases outside the gene matches: 2. Looked up from germline, CDR1 is MNHEY and CDR2 is SVGAGI. DNA for the CDR3: TGTGCCAGCAGTCGACAGGGGGTAGATACGCAGTATTTT. This sequence encodes CASSRQGVDTQYF.

The J gene is TRBJ2-3, the V gene TRBV27, with no clear D. V lost 8 bases and J 6 bases, leaving 9 bases between the germline ends. The CDR3 is 11 residues long. In germline, CDR1 is MNHEY, CDR2 SMNVEV (reference sequence). CDR3 in amino acids: CASSELDTQYF. CDR3 coding DNA: TGTGCCAGCTCCGAGCTGGATACGCAGTATTTT.

The chain has TRBV12-3 or TRBV12-4 and TRBJ2-7; the match to TRBD2 covers 9 bases. V shed 3 bases and J 1 base; nucleotides not matched to a gene: 4. CDR3 length: 15 amino acids. This chain's CDR3 is CASSFGLASSYEQYF. The CDR3 nucleotides are TGTGCCAGCAGTTTTGGACTAGCGAGTTCCTACGAGCAGTACTTC.

CDR3 loop: CASSPDSLLYYEQYF. The CDR3 region has the DNA TGTGCCAGCAGCCCCGACAGTCTCCTCTACTACGAGCAGTACTTC. The J gene is TRBJ2-7, the V gene TRBV12-3 or TRBV12-4; TRBD1 might be the D (5 bases). The CDR3 is 15 amino acids. V lost 6 bases, J lost 3 bases, and 18 bases lay in between.

The chain uses TRBV30 and TRBJ2-1; D perhaps matches TRBD2 (6 bases). V lost 0 bases, J lost 4 bases, and 13 bases lay in between. From germline, CDR1 is GTSNPN and CDR2 SVGIG (reference sequence). This CDR3 comprises 15 residues. Here the CDR3 reads CAWSVWDSLYNEQFF. The CDR3 DNA reads as TGTGCCTGGAGTGTTTGGGACTCTTTGTACAATGAGCAGTTCTTC.

Comment on this clonotype: It is unclear where the CDR3 begins or ends on the DNA, so no DNA is shown, and the CDR3 is as TCRdb lists it. The chain couples TRBV12-3 or TRBV12-4 to TRBJ1-3; TRBD1, the table's D call, was not compared with the DNA. The CDR3 region is 11 residues in length, termini included. The CDR3 here is CASSFGQGAYF.

The chain uses TRBV4-1 and TRBJ1-2; D perhaps matches TRBD1 (6 bases). The CDR3 loop spans 15 amino acids. The V and J ends lost 5 bases and 5 bases respectively, with 18 bases between them. Germline lookup yields CDR1 MGHRA and CDR2 YSYEKL. CDR3 loop: CASSSREGENYGYTF. CDR3 coding DNA: TGCGCCAGCAGCTCCCGGGAGGGGGAGAATTATGGCTACACCTTC.